The entry below gives a single TCR beta chain sequence along with its context. Sequenced by immunoSEQ multiplex PCR; TCRdb stores in-frame clones only, minus some. Here the sample spans roughly 180,000 clones, 83% being singletons. The entry originates in a study of blood T cell repertoires in COVID-19. In germline, CDR1 is SGHRS, CDR2 YFSETQ. With V trimmed by 0 bases and J by 0 bases, 5 bases remained unmatched. There are 17 residues in the CDR3. Participants' reported clinical history set cohort assignment. The chain employs TRBV5-1 and TRBJ1-2; TRBD1 matches 10 bases. The receptor was isolated from a woman between 50 and 59 years old in a cohort exposed to, infected with or recovered from COVID-19 (not recorded which). Sequenced material: PBMCs or T cells enriched from blood (not recorded which). The CDR3 nucleotides read TGCGCCAGCAGCTTGGCCTTGACAGGGGGCCCTAACTATGGCTACACCTTC. Residues: CASSLALTGGPNYGYTF.